The next 18 T cell receptor beta chains were all read from a single sample in a study of PD-L1 blockade in urothelial cancer. Generated by immunoSEQ multiplex PCR, the TCRdb table keeps only in-frame clones and is missing some. The table includes fewer than 50,000 clones, around 80% detected once. The time point: pretreatment peripheral blood. Sequences were derived from PBMCs, sampled around atezolizumab (anti-PD-L1) treatment. Source of these receptors: a man aged 65 to 85 with urothelial cancer.

The count of this clone is one. The rearrangement joins TRBV9 to TRBJ2-5; 10 bases fit TRBD2. The length of the CDR3 is 16 residues. The trim removed 3 bases at V and 5 bases at J, leaving 10 bases unmatched. Germline V gives CDR1 SGDLS, CDR2 YYNGEE. CDR3 sequence (DNA): TGTGCCAGCAGCGGAAGGACTAGCGGAAGGGGGGAGACCCAGTACTTC. It specifies CASSGRTSGRGETQYF.

The J gene is TRBJ1-1, the V gene TRBV19; no reliable D call. The length of the CDR3 is 17 residues. Germline V gene sequence: CDR1 LNHDA, CDR2 SQIVND (reference sequence). Trimming cost V 2 bases and J 1 base, with 17 bases left between them. CDR3 coding DNA: TGTGCCAGTAGTATAATCGAGGGAGGGATCGGGAACACTGAAGCTTTCTTT. The encoded protein is CASSIIEGGIGNTEAFF.

This chain joins TRBV6-5 and TRBJ2-7; D perhaps matches TRBD2 (7 bases). V was cut by 6 bases and J by 4 bases, with 19 bases left in between. Per germline, CDR1 MNHEY and CDR2 SVGAGI. CDR3 length: 15 residues. The CDR3 here is CASRLAGASLYEQYF. CDR3 nucleotide sequence: TGTGCCAGCAGGCTGGCGGGGGCCTCCTTGTACGAGCAGTACTTC.

The CDR3 here is CASTHRSPAGGYNYGYTF. CDR3 coding DNA: TGTGCCAGCACCCACCGGTCGCCCGCAGGGGGCTATAACTATGGCTACACCTTC. The rearrangement links TRBV27 to TRBJ1-2; 8 nucleotides line up with TRBD1. The CDR3 spans 18 residues. Germline CDR1 MNHEY, CDR2 SMNVEV (reference sequence). The junction had 17 bases not matched to a gene; V was cut back by 7 bases and J by 1 base.

The chain is built from TRBV4-3 and TRBJ2-1; 8 bases match TRBD2. V trimming: 0 bases; J trimming: 8 bases; junction bases outside the gene matches: 9. The CDR3 is 16 amino acids. CDR1 is LGHNA and CDR2 is YSLEER in the germline V gene. The DNA for the CDR3 is TGCGCCAGCAGCCAAGATGTAGCGGGAAACCGGGATGAGCAGTTCTTC. Translating gives CASSQDVAGNRDEQFF.

The chain couples TRBV5-1 to TRBJ2-7; 10 nucleotides agree with TRBD1. The ends lost 4 bases at V and 3 bases at J; junction bases unmatched: 16. CDR1 and CDR2 (germline): SGHRS, YFSETQ. This CDR3 region has 18 residues. CDR3 DNA: TGCGCCAGCAGCCTCAGCCATTCCGGACAGGGGGTGAACTACGAGCAGTACTTC. Translated: CASSLSHSGQGVNYEQYF.

The genes are TRBV4-3 and TRBJ2-7; D might be TRBD2 (6 bases). The germline V and J ends were trimmed by 1 base and 0 bases, with 10 bases remaining between them. This CDR3 has 15 amino acids. Germline assignment: CDR1 LGHNA and CDR2 YSLEER. The chain's CDR3 is CASSQVGGSSYEQYF. The CDR3 DNA follows: TGCGCCAGCAGCCAAGTCGGGGGTAGCTCCTACGAGCAGTACTTC.

The chain uses TRBV2 and TRBJ1-4, with D uncertain. The CDR3 covers 14 residues. Germline values: CDR1 SNHLY, CDR2 FYNNEI. Trimming removed 7 bases at V and 0 bases at J, with 9 bases between. As DNA, the CDR3 is TGTGCCAGCAAAGCGGGTGCAACTAATGAAAAACTGTTTTTT. Protein product: CASKAGATNEKLFF. Using reference TRBV2 and TRBJ1-4 for the parts outside the CDR3, the full variable domain is EPEVTQTPSHQVTQMGQEVILRCVPISNHLYFYWYRQILGQKVEFLVSFYNNEISEKSEIFDDQFSVERPDGSNFTLKIRSTKLEDSAMYFCASKAGATNEKLFFGSGTQLSVL.

This chain uses TRBV29-1 with TRBJ1-1; the D gene is possibly TRBD1 (5 bases). The CDR3 length is 12 residues. V dropped 7 bases and J dropped 4 bases, with 13 bases sitting between them. Germline CDR1 is SQVTM and CDR2 is ANQGSEA. CDR3 residues: CSATGRGTEAFF. In DNA, the CDR3 is TGCAGCGCCACCGGAAGGGGCACTGAAGCTTTCTTT.

The CDR3 sequence is CASSYSQGTEAFF. CDR3 nucleotide sequence: TGTGCCAGCAGTTACTCACAGGGGACTGAAGCTTTCTTT. V usage is TRBV28 and J usage is TRBJ1-1, with 7 bases aligning to TRBD1. Germline CDR1 reads MDHEN; CDR2 reads SYDVKM. The length of the CDR3 is 13 residues. V trimming: 4 bases; J trimming: 5 bases; junction bases outside the gene matches: 4.

The genes are TRBV19 and TRBJ2-7, with TRBD1 identical over 7 bases. V was clipped by 8 bases and J by 3 bases; unmatched bases: 10. There are 14 residues in the CDR3. Germline CDR1 LNHDA, CDR2 SQIVND (reference sequence). The chain's CDR3 is CASVYRDRYYEQYF. For the CDR3, the DNA is TGTGCCAGTGTGTACCGGGACAGATACTACGAGCAGTACTTC.

This clone came up once. The chain couples TRBV2 to TRBJ2-7, with D maybe TRBD2 (5 bases). The CDR3 contains 12 residues. Germline CDR1 reads SNHLY; CDR2 reads FYNNEI. Trimming took off 5 bases at V and 3 bases at J, with 8 bases between the two ends. CDR3 nucleotide sequence: TGTGCCAGCAGTCCCCGGGACTACGAGCAGTACTTC. It codes for CASSPRDYEQYF.

This clone showed up just a few times. The chain links TRBV4-3 to TRBJ2-1; 8 nucleotides match TRBD1. Looked up from germline, CDR1 is LGHNA and CDR2 is YSLEER. V shed 0 bases and J 6 bases; nucleotides not matched to a gene: 7. The CDR3 totals 16 residues. The chain's CDR3 is CASSQDYRGLVNEQFF. DNA of the CDR3: TGCGCCAGCAGCCAAGATTACAGGGGGTTGGTCAATGAGCAGTTCTTC.

V usage is TRBV7-9 and J usage is TRBJ1-1; 7 bases line up with TRBD1. The CDR3 totals 14 residues. Germline V gene data show CDR1 as SEHNR and CDR2 as FQNEAQ (reference sequence). With 3 bases clipped from V and 4 bases from J, the junction kept 5 bases outside the gene matches. CDR3 residues: CASSFTGAGTEAFF. CDR3 nucleotides: TGTGCCAGCAGCTTCACAGGGGCTGGCACTGAAGCTTTCTTT.

The rearrangement links TRBV7-3 to TRBJ2-5, with 9 bases that match TRBD1. Germline V gene sequence: CDR1 SGHTA, CDR2 FQGTGA. V was clipped by 2 bases and J by 1 base; unmatched bases: 2. CDR3 size: 15 residues. The CDR3 DNA sequence: TGTGCCAGCAGCTTATGGACAGGGGCCCAAGAGACCCAGTACTTC. Translating it yields CASSLWTGAQETQYF.

The V gene is TRBV5-6, the J gene TRBJ1-2; TRBD1 might be the D (6 bases). This CDR3 is built from 13 residues. The germline V gene encodes CDR1 SGHDT and CDR2 YYEEEE. The V end was cut by 4 bases, the J end by 2 bases, with 9 bases between. The CDR3 DNA reads as TGTGCCAGCAGCCCCGGACAGAACTATGGCTACACCTTC. This encodes CASSPGQNYGYTF.

The chain carries TRBV19 and TRBJ1-1; possibly TRBD1 for D (6 bases). The V gene's germline CDR1 is LNHDA and CDR2 SQIVND (reference sequence). The CDR3 consists of 17 residues. V was shortened by 6 bases and J by 0 bases, with 20 bases between the two germline ends. In DNA form, the CDR3 reads TGTGCCAGTAGGACCGGCGTGGGGGCCAAGATGAACACTGAAGCTTTCTTT. Translating gives CASRTGVGAKMNTEAFF.

The chain recombines TRBV7-8 with TRBJ1-6; D is possibly TRBD1 (6 bases). There are 16 residues in the CDR3. Trimming removed 3 bases at V and 8 bases at J, with 17 bases between. Germline V gene sequence: CDR1 SGHVS, CDR2 FQNEAQ. The CDR3 sequence is CASSFGIDSGDSPLHF. The CDR3 DNA reads TGTGCCAGCAGCTTCGGGATCGATTCAGGGGATTCACCCCTCCACTTT.